This entry is about one TCR beta chain. Its antigen is not known. Possible read error: a much larger clone is one base away. This sample stems from a study of CD8 T cells in ankylosing spondylitis. The study's findings and limits: Among TCR beta sequences, a motif of several highly homologous variants appeared characteristic of ankylosing spondylitis blood. Some of these motif variants have turned up before, in reports on reactive arthritis synovial fluid and blood.

CDR1 and CDR2 (germline): ENHRY, SYGVKD. This CDR3 spans 14 amino acids. In making TCR beta libraries, quantitative 5'-RACE with molecular barcodes was used. TCRdb analysed the 5' RACE reads with MiXCR anew, one entry per CDR3 protein. The data contain about 160,000 distinct CDR3 sequences, about 18% of them singletons. Sequencing was performed on blood, either unsorted or a sorted T cell fraction (not recorded which). This chain links TRBV10-3 with TRBJ2-1; D is perhaps TRBD2 (5 bases). The clonotype comes from a male donor with ankylosing spondylitis or in good health (not recorded which). CDR3 sequence (DNA): TGTGCCATCAGTGAGTCGTCGCTAGCCCGTGAGCAGCTCTTC. Amino acids: CAISESSLAREQLF.